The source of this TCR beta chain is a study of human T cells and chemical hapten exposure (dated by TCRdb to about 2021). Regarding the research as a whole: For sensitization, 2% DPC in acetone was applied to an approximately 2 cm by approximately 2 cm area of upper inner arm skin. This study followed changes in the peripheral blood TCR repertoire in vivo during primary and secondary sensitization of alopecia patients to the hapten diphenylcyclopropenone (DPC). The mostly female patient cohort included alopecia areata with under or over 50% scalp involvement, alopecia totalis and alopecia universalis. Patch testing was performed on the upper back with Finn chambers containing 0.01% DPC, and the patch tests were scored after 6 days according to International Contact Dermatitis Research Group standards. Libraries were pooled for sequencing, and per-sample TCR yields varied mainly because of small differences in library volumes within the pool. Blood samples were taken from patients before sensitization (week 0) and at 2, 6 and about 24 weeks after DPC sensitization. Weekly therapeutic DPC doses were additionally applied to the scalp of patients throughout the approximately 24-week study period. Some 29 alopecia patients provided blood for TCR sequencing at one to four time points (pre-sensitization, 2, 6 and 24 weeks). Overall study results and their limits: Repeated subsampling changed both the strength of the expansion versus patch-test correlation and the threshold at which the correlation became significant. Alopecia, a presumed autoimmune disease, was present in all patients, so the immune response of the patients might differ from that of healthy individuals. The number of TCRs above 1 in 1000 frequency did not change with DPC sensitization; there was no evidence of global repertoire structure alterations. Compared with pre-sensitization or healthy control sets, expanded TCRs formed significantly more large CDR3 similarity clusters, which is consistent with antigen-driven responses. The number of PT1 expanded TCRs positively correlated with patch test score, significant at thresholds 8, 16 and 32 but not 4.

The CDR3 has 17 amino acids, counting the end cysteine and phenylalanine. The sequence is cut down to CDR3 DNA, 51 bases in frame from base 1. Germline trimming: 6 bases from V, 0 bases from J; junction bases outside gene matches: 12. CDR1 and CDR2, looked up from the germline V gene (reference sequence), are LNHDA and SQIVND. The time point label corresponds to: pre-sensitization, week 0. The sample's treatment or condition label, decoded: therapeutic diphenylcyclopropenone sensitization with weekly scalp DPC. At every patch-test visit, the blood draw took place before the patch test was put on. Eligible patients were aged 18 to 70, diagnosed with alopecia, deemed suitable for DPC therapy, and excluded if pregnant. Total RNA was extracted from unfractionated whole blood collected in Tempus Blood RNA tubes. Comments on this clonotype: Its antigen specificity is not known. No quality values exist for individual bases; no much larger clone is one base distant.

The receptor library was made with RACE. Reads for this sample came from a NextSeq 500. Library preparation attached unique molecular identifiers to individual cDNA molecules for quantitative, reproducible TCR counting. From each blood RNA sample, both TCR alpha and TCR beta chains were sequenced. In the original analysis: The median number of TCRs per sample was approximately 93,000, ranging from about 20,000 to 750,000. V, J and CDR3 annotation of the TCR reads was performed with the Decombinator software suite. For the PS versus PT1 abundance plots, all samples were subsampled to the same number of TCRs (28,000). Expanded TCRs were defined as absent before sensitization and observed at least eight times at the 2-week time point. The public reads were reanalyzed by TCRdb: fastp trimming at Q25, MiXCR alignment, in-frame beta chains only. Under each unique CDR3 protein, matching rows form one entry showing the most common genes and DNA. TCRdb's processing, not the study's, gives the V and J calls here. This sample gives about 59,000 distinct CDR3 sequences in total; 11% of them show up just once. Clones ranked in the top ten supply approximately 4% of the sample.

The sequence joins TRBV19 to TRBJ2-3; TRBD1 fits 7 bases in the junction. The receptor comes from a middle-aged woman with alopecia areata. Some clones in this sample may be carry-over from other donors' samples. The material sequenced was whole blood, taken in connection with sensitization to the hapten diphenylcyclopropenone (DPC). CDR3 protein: CASRGRTGLTSTDTQYF. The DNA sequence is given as TGTGCCAGTAGGGGACGGACAGGCCTTACTAGCACAGATACGCAGTATTTT.